This T cell receptor (beta chain) was profiled in a study of blood T cell repertoires in COVID-19. The table came from immunoSEQ multiplex PCR; TCRdb's copy has only in-frame clones and leaves some out. The sample carries 200,000 to 250,000 clones, approximately 91% recorded once. In germline, CDR1 is SGHDT, CDR2 YYEEEE. V gave up 6 bases and J gave up 6 bases, with 19 bases separating them. This CDR3 is built from 15 residues. The specimen sequenced was peripheral blood. The V call is TRBV5-6, the J call TRBJ1-5, with D uncertain. The sequence was collected from a woman aged 55-70 years with acute or convalescent COVID-19. The CDR3 nucleotides are TGTGCCAGCACCAAGGTTGGAGGTAGTGGTCAGCCCCAGCATTTT. It specifies CASTKVGGSGQPQHF.